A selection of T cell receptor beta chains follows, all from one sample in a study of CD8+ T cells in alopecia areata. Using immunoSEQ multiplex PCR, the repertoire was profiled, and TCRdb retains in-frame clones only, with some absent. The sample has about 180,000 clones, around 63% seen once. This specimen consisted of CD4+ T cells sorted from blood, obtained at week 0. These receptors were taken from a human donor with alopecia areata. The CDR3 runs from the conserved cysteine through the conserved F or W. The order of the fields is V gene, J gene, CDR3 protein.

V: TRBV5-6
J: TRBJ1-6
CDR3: CATVDRGRYGSPLHF

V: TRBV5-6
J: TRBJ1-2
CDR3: CASSPERGNYGYTF

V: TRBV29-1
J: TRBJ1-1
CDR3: CSVEGRTGVGAFF

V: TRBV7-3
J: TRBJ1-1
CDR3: CASSIQGGTEAFF

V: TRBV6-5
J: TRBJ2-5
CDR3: CASSYSGTDQETQYF

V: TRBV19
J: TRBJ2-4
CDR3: CASSIRLEQAKNIQYF

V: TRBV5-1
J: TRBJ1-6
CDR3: CASSLATGGGSPLHF

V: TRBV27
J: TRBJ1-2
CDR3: CASSFGQNYGYTF

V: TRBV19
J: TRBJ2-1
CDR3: CASSIRDTPEQFF

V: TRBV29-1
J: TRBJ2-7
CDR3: CSVDDRDSYEQYF

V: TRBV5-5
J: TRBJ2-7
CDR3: CASRDSTSSYEQYF

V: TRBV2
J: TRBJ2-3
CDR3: CASREQGPTNTQYF

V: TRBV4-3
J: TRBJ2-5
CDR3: CASSQSQGNRPGYQETQYF

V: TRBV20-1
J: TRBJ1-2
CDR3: CSARDHYGYTF

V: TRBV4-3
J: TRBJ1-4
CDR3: CASSQESRDREKLFF

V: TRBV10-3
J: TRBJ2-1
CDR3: CAISEGTIYNEQFF

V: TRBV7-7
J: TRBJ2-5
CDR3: CASSLFATQGETQYF

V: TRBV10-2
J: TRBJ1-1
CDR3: CASRDRGPAFF

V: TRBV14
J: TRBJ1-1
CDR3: CASSPIGMNTEAFF

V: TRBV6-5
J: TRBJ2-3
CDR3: CASSYGDTQYF

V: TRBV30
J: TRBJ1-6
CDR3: CAFGRANSPLHF

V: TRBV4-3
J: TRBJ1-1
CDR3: CASSQDRGSVNTEVAFF

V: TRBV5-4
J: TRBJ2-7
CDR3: CASSLEPSGSYEQYF

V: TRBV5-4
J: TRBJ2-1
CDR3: CASSSPGGGYNEQFF

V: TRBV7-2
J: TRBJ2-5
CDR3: CASSLAGETQYF

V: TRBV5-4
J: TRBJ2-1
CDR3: CASSPKGGHDEQFF

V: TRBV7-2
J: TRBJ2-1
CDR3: CASSLGGGNSGSEQFF

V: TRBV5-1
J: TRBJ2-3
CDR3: CASSRRGEPTDTQYF

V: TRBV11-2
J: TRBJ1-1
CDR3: CASSFGTGRAFF

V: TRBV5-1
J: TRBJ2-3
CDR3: CASSPYTTDTQYF

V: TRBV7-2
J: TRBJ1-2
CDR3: CASSFSQGSYTF

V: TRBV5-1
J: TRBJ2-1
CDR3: CASTLVGEGEQFF

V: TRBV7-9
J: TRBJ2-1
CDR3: CASSLGRGTLFF

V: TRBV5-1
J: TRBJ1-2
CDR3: CASSRQTDSPGYTF

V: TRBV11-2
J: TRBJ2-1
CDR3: CASSLGAGEQFF

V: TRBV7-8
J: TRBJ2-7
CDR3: CASSLQGTSSSYEQYF

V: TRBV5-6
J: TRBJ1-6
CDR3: CASISWTGASPLHF